Below are 31 T cell receptor beta chains sequenced from a single sample in a study of blood T cell repertoires in COVID-19. Clones were read by immunoSEQ multiplex PCR, and TCRdb kept only the in-frame ones, dropping some. This sample carries 190,000 or so clones, about 77% of them seen once, and the ten largest clones take 2.8%. Sequenced input: peripheral blood. All receptors come from a woman older than 75 with active or convalescent COVID-19.

The chain links TRBV11-2 to TRBJ1-6; D remains ambiguous. Trimming removed 5 bases from V and 10 bases from J, with 15 bases in between. The germline V gene has CDR1 SGHAT and CDR2 FQNNGV. This CDR3 region has 14 residues. The CDR3 reads CASSLDGVASPLHF. CDR3 in DNA: TGTGCCAGCAGCCTGGACGGGGTGGCGTCACCCCTCCACTTT. Full variable domain (missing parts from reference TRBV11-2 and TRBJ1-6): EAGVAQSPRYKIIEKRQSVAFWCNPISGHATLYWYQQILGQGPKLLIQFQNNGVVDDSQLPKDRFSAERLKGVDSTLKIQPAKLEDSAVYLCASSLDGVASPLHFGNGTRLTVT.

In DNA form, the CDR3 reads TGTGCCAGCAGGACAGGGGGATCCACTGAAGCTTTCTTT. It encodes CASRTGGSTEAFF. The chain couples TRBV3-1 (or the pseudogene TRBV3-2) to TRBJ1-1; 9 nucleotides agree with TRBD1. The length of the CDR3 is 13 residues. CDR1 and CDR2 from the germline V gene are LGHDT and YNNKEL (reference sequence). The ends lost 6 bases at V and 4 bases at J; junction bases unmatched: 3.

The V and J genes are TRBV23-1 and TRBJ2-2, with 10 bases identical to TRBD1. TRBV23-1 is assigned to the ORF class and has an uncertain function. CDR3 length equals 19 residues. The J segment lost 6 bases and the V segment lost 2 bases, leaving 15 bases of the junction unmatched. CDR3 coding DNA: TGCGCCAGCAGTCAAACAATGACGACGGACAGGGGGATCGCCGGGGAGCTGTTTTTT. Translated: CASSQTMTTDRGIAGELFF.

The chain uses TRBV28 and TRBJ1-2; D is possibly TRBD1 (6 bases). Trimming removed 5 bases at V and 0 bases at J, with 13 bases between. The CDR3 runs to 15 residues. Looked up from germline, CDR1 is MDHEN and CDR2 is SYDVKM. Here the CDR3 DNA reads TGTGCCAGCAGTGTTGGGGCAGGGGCTAACTATGGCTACACCTTC. It translates to CASSVGAGANYGYTF.

V and J are TRBV5-1 and TRBJ2-5; D gene ambiguous. The CDR3 spans 15 residues. Trimming left V 1 base short and J 1 base short, with 11 bases between. The germline V gene encodes CDR1 SGHRS and CDR2 YFSETQ. The chain's CDR3 is CASSLFNGPQETQYF. CDR3 coding DNA: TGCGCCAGCAGCTTGTTTAATGGCCCCCAAGAGACCCAGTACTTC.

This chain connects TRBV27 to TRBJ1-1, with D unclear. The length of the CDR3 is 14 residues. The V and J ends lost 2 bases and 1 base respectively, with 8 bases between them. The germline V gene encodes CDR1 MNHEY and CDR2 SMNVEV (reference sequence). This chain's CDR3 is CASSLEAGNTEAFF. The CDR3 region has the DNA TGTGCCAGCAGTTTAGAGGCGGGGAACACTGAAGCTTTCTTT.

The CDR3 DNA reads TGTGCCAGCAGTCCCGGGACAAGACAAGAGACCCAGTACTTC. It is translated as CASSPGTRQETQYF. The chain has TRBV2 and TRBJ2-5; tentative D call: TRBD1 (6 bases). V lost 5 bases, J lost 2 bases, and 12 bases lay in between. The CDR3 is 14 amino acids. Germline V gene data show CDR1 as SNHLY and CDR2 as FYNNEI.

V is TRBV24-1 and J is TRBJ1-3; TRBD1 is a possible D gene (5 bases). The length of the CDR3 is 13 residues. The germline gives CDR1 KGHDR, CDR2 SFDVKD. The germline V and J ends were trimmed by 7 bases and 4 bases, with 10 bases remaining between them. The chain's CDR3 is CATRAAGGNTIYF. The DNA for the CDR3 is TGTGCCACCAGGGCGGCAGGGGGAAACACCATATATTTT.

About this clone itself: Other nucleotide sequences from this sample produce the same CDR3. The rearrangement joins TRBV18 to TRBJ2-7, with 9 bases aligning to TRBD2. CDR3 length equals 15 residues. Germline CDR1 and CDR2: KGHSH and LQKENI. V lost 1 base and J lost 2; bases outside the gene matches: 3. The chain's CDR3 is CASSPRGGVAYEQYF. For the CDR3, the DNA is TGTGCCAGCTCACCACGCGGGGGGGTCGCCTACGAGCAGTACTTC.

The chain uses TRBV28 and TRBJ2-7, with 15 bases fitting TRBD2. This CDR3 is 17 amino acids long. J was trimmed by 2 bases and V by 4 bases; bases with no gene match: 6. Looked up from germline, CDR1 is MDHEN and CDR2 is SYDVKM. CDR3 loop: CASSYPGTSGGTYEQYF. The CDR3 DNA reads TGTGCCAGCAGTTACCCCGGGACTAGCGGGGGGACCTACGAGCAGTACTTC.

The V call is TRBV3-1 (or the pseudogene TRBV3-2), the J call TRBJ2-4, with D hard to call. The CDR3 sequence is 14 residues long. From germline, CDR1 is LGHDT and CDR2 YNNKEL (reference sequence). V was shortened by 6 bases and J by 0 bases, with 9 bases between the two germline ends. The CDR3, as DNA: TGTGCCAGCAGTAAGACTGAAGCCAAAAACATTCAGTACTTC. Its translation: CASSKTEAKNIQYF.

This clone came up a few times. V and J are TRBV18 and TRBJ2-7; D is perhaps TRBD2 (7 bases). Between the trimmed V and J ends, which lost 6 bases and 3 bases, there was a span of 12 bases. From germline, CDR1 is KGHSH and CDR2 LQKENI. The CDR3 runs to 13 residues. The CDR3 spells CASSQGRGYEQYF. The CDR3 bases are TGTGCCAGCTCCCAGGGGAGGGGCTACGAGCAGTACTTC.

This clone has more than one count but fewer than ten. V usage is TRBV7-2 and J usage is TRBJ1-6, with 9 positions matching TRBD1. V lost 5 bases, J lost 7 bases, and 9 bases stayed unmatched. CDR3 length equals 16 residues. The germline CDR1 and CDR2 sequences are SGHTA and FQGNSA. The CDR3 loop is CASSDLMTGGNSPLHF. CDR3 nucleotides: TGTGCCAGCAGCGACCTCATGACAGGGGGGAATTCACCCCTCCACTTT.

The CDR3 sequence: CASSVRIQNTIYF. CDR3 coding DNA: TGTGCCAGCAGTGTTAGAATTCAAAACACCATATATTTT. The rearrangement uses TRBV2 and TRBJ1-3; D gene uncertain. V shed 4 bases and J shed 6 bases, with 10 bases lying between them. This CDR3 is 13 amino acids long. Germline lookup yields CDR1 SNHLY and CDR2 FYNNEI.

The chain uses TRBV28 and TRBJ2-1; 9 bases are a match to TRBD2. The V segment lost 10 bases and the J segment 12 bases; nucleotides outside the gene matches: 16. This CDR3 comprises 14 residues. From germline, CDR1 is MDHEN and CDR2 SYDVKM. CDR3 protein: CATRVSGGQPGQFF. The CDR3 DNA is TGTGCCACCAGAGTTAGCGGGGGTCAGCCCGGGCAGTTCTTC.

The rearrangement links TRBV18 to TRBJ2-7; 9 nucleotides agree with TRBD1. V gave up 5 bases and J gave up 5 bases; unmatched junction bases: 7. CDR1 and CDR2 from the germline V gene are KGHSH and LQKENI. This CDR3 contains 14 residues. CDR3 region: CASSTTGGSDEQYF. CDR3 nucleotides: TGTGCCAGCTCAACGACAGGGGGGAGCGACGAGCAGTACTTC.

This clone was detected once. The chain uses TRBV2 and TRBJ1-4; 9 nucleotides agree with TRBD1. The ends lost 8 bases at V and 2 bases at J; junction bases unmatched: 15. The germline CDR1 and CDR2 sequences are SNHLY and FYNNEI. The CDR3 is 18 residues long. CDR3 protein: CASYGDRDLRLTNEKLFF. CDR3 nucleotide sequence: TGTGCCAGCTACGGGGACAGGGATCTCCGGTTGACTAATGAAAAACTGTTTTTT.

The table lists this clone with a count of one. The CDR3 sequence is CASRSPWNSGASTDTQYF. The CDR3 nucleotides read TGTGCCAGCAGGAGTCCGTGGAATAGCGGGGCTAGCACAGATACGCAGTATTTT. This rearrangement joins TRBV2 to TRBJ2-3; 8 bases fit TRBD2. Trimming cost V 6 bases and J 0 bases; bases outside gene matches: 14. The CDR3 sequence is 18 residues long. Germline assignment: CDR1 SNHLY and CDR2 FYNNEI.

This clone occurred once. The chain combines TRBV9 with TRBJ1-4; D not certain. V shed 3 bases and J shed 3 bases, with 15 bases lying between them. This CDR3 comprises 16 residues. The V gene's germline CDR1 is SGDLS and CDR2 YYNGEE. The chain's CDR3 is CASSGLAGSSNEKLFF. The DNA of the CDR3 is TGTGCCAGCAGCGGTCTGGCGGGCTCTTCTAATGAAAAACTGTTTTTT.

This clone has just one count. V and J are TRBV27 and TRBJ2-2; possibly TRBD1 for D (6 bases). Germline values: CDR1 MNHEY, CDR2 SMNVEV (reference sequence). There are 15 residues in the CDR3. The germline V and J ends were trimmed by 7 bases and 3 bases, with 15 bases remaining between them. CDR3 amino acids: CASKGRTAHTGELFF. The CDR3, as DNA: TGTGCCAGCAAGGGTCGGACAGCTCACACCGGGGAGCTGTTTTTT.

The chain recombines TRBV2 with TRBJ1-5; 7 nucleotides align to TRBD1. V lost 4 bases and J lost 3; bases outside the gene matches: 3. Germline-derived CDR1 and CDR2 are SNHLY and FYNNEI. The CDR3 loop spans 14 amino acids. The CDR3 loop reads CASSGTGYNQPQHF. The DNA for the CDR3 is TGTGCCAGCAGTGGGACAGGATACAATCAGCCCCAGCATTTT.

The chain employs TRBV5-1 and TRBJ1-2, with D unresolved. V was shortened by 0 bases and J by 3 bases, with 9 bases between the two germline ends. Germline V gives CDR1 SGHRS, CDR2 YFSETQ. This CDR3 has 14 amino acids. The DNA for the CDR3 is TGCGCCAGCAGCTTGGGTGGGGAGGACTATGGCTACACCTTC. Translated: CASSLGGEDYGYTF.

The chain recombines TRBV9 with TRBJ2-1, with TRBD2 identical over 12 bases. Germline CDR1 reads SGDLS; CDR2 reads YYNGEE. The CDR3 is 16 residues long. V lost 2 bases, J lost 7 bases, and 7 bases stayed unmatched. CDR3 residues: CASSVLPSGGGNEQFF. The CDR3 DNA is TGTGCCAGCAGCGTGCTCCCTAGCGGGGGGGGAAATGAGCAGTTCTTC.

This rearrangement joins TRBV21-1 to TRBJ1-1; TRBD1, the table's D call, was not compared with the DNA. TRBV21-1 is noted as a pseudogene. This CDR3 is 15 amino acids long. The CDR3 loop reads CASSKKTGGNTEAFF. CDR3 bases: TGTGCCAGCAGCAAGAAAACAGGGGGAAATACTGAAGCTTTCTTT.

The chain carries TRBV5-5 and TRBJ1-2; tentative D call: TRBD1 (6 bases). Trimming stripped 4 bases from V and 2 bases from J, with 15 bases between. This CDR3 is 15 amino acids long. CDR1 is SGHKS, CDR2 YYEKEE, per germline (reference sequence). For the CDR3, the DNA is TGTGCCAGCAGCGAACAGGGTTCCCCCAACTATGGCTACACCTTC. It yields the protein CASSEQGSPNYGYTF.

This clone was detected only once. The chain's CDR3 is CALQGADFTGELFF. In DNA form, the CDR3 reads TGTGCCCTACAAGGGGCAGACTTCACCGGGGAGCTGTTTTTT. The chain couples TRBV30 to TRBJ2-2; a possible D gene is TRBD1 (5 bases). This CDR3 comprises 14 residues. Germline V gene lookup returns CDR1 GTSNPN and CDR2 SVGIG (reference sequence). V was trimmed by 8 bases and J by 4 bases, leaving 17 bases between them.

This clone was counted between two and nine times. The V and J genes are TRBV4-1 and TRBJ1-5, with TRBD1 as a possible D gene (6 bases). CDR1 is MGHRA, CDR2 YSYEKL, per germline. Trimming stripped 4 bases from V and 6 bases from J, with 16 bases between. The CDR3 is made up of 15 amino acids. DNA for the CDR3: TGCGCCAGCAGCCCACTCGGACAGATCTTTCAGCCCCAGCATTTT. Encoded protein: CASSPLGQIFQPQHF.

A few counts support this clone. V gene TRBV5-1 combines with J gene TRBJ1-3, with TRBD1 matching over 8 bases. Germline CDR1 reads SGHRS; CDR2 reads YFSETQ. V trimming: 3 bases; J trimming: 4 bases; junction bases outside the gene matches: 9. The CDR3 consists of 16 residues. Here the CDR3 DNA reads TGCGCCAGCAGCTCGGGGGCAGGGGGCGACGGAAACACCATATATTTT. Translation: CASSSGAGGDGNTIYF.

J is TRBJ1-4 and V is TRBV4-2, with TRBD1 matching 8 bases. CDR3 length: 15 amino acids. Germline V gives CDR1 LGHNA, CDR2 YNFKEQ. V was clipped by 4 bases and J by 8 bases; unmatched bases: 9. The DNA for the CDR3 is TGTGCCAGCAGCCCCTCAGGGGGCCAAGGGGAAAAACTGTTTTTT. Translated, it gives CASSPSGGQGEKLFF.

The chain combines TRBV19 with TRBJ2-3, with D possibly being TRBD2 (6 bases). Trimming took off 7 bases at V and 1 base at J, with 12 bases between the two ends. This CDR3 region has 14 residues. Germline lookup yields CDR1 LNHDA and CDR2 SQIVND (reference sequence). In DNA form, the CDR3 reads TGTGCCAGTAAGGCGGGGCCGGGCACAGATACGCAGTATTTT. Translated: CASKAGPGTDTQYF.

The rearrangement joins TRBV6-4 to TRBJ1-5; D not resolved. V lost 4 bases, J lost 8 bases, and 9 bases lay in between. Germline CDR1 MRHNA, CDR2 SNTAGT. The length of the CDR3 is 12 residues. The CDR3 DNA follows: TGTGCCAGCAGTGGTCCCCCGGAGCCCCAGCATTTT. Amino acids: CASSGPPEPQHF.